This TCR beta chain was sequenced for a study of T cells in Graves' hyperthyroidism and ophthalmopathy. The CDR3 contains 13 residues. Germline-derived CDR1 and CDR2 are DFQATT and SNEGSKA (reference sequence). The V gene lost 5 bases and the J gene lost 2 bases, with 10 bases spanning the gap. Template material for amplifying TCR beta CDR3 regions consisted of RNA transcripts. The study used the HTBI primer set for a first-round RT-PCR of the TCR CDR3. TCRdb used MiXCR to reprocess the multiplex PCR reads, holding one entry per CDR3 protein. The sample carries about 560,000 distinct CDR3 sequences, over 15% recorded once. This clonotype has a handful of counts.

This rearrangement joins TRBV20-1 to TRBJ1-5; the D gene is possibly TRBD1 (6 bases). Sequenced input: blood. The clonotype was recovered from a woman aged 18-29 years with Graves' hyperthyroidism. The CDR3 DNA reads as TGCAGTGCTGCTGCAGGGGGCAATCAGCCCCAGCATTTT. Its translation: CSAAAGGNQPQHF.